This T cell receptor beta chain was identified in a study of cytotoxic CD8 clonotypes in ibrutinib-treated CLL. Germline V CDR1 and CDR2: LGHNA, YNFKEQ. This CDR3 is 18 amino acids long. Trimming at V came to 2 bases and at J to 4 bases, leaving 16 bases not matched to a gene. Profiling relied on immunoSEQ multiplex PCR, and the TCRdb table lists in-frame clones only, not all of them. The table lists 150,000 to 250,000 clones, over 60% of them singletons, with roughly 13% in the top ten. The rearrangement uses TRBV4-2 and TRBJ2-7; TRBD1 matches 8 bases. The sequence was collected from a human donor with chronic lymphocytic leukemia. The sequences come from PBMCs, collected after 24 months of ibrutinib treatment. The CDR3 DNA is TGTGCCAGCAGCCAAACTACCCTCGACAGAAACAGGGGGTACGAGCAGTACTTC. It encodes CASSQTTLDRNRGYEQYF.